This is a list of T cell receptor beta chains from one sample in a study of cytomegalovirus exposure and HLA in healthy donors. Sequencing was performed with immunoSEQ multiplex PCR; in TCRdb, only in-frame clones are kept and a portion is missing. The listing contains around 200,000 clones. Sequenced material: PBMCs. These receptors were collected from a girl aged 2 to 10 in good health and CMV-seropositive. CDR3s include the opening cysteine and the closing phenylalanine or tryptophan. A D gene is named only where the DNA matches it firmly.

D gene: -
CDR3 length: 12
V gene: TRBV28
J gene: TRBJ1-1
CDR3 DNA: TGTGCCAGCAGTTTGAGAATTCGTGAAGCTTTCTTT
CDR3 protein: CASSLRIREAFF

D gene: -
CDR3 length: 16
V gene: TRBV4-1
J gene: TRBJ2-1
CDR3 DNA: TGCGCCAGCAGCCAAGATTCACGGGGGTCCTACAATGAGCAGTTCTTC
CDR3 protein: CASSQDSRGSYNEQFF

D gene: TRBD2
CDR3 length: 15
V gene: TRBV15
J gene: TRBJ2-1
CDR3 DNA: TGTGCCACCTCACCCGGGACTAGCGGGGGGGAGGAGCAGTTCTTC
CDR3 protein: CATSPGTSGGEEQFF

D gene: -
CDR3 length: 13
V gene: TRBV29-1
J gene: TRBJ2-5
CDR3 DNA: TGCAGCGCGGACAGTTTATACCAAGAGACCCAGTACTTC
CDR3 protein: CSADSLYQETQYF

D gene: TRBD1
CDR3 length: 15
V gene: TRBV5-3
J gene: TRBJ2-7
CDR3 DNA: TGTGCCAGAAGCACAAAACGACAGGGGTCCTACGAGCAGTACTTC
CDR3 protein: CARSTKRQGSYEQYF

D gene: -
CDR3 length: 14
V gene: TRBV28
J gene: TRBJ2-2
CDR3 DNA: TGTGCCAGCACCATAGCCTCACGCACCGGGGAGCTGTTTTTT
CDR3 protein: CASTIASRTGELFF

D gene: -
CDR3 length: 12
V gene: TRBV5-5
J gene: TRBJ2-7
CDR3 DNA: TGTGCCAGCAGCCCCCAGGGAAACGAGCAGTACTTC
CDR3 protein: CASSPQGNEQYF

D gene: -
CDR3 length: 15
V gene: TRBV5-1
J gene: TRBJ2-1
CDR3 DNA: TGCGCCAGCAGAACCACGGGATGGACTCACAATGAGCAGTTCTTC
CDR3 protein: CASRTTGWTHNEQFF

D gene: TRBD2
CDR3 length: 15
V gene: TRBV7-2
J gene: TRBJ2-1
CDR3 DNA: TGTGCCAGCAGCTATACCGGGACTAGCGGGAGGGGACTGTTCTTC
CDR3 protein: CASSYTGTSGRGLFF

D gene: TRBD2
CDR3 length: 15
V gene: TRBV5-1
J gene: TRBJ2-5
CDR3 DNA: TGCGCCAGCGCGAAGCTAGCGGGAGTGGGTGAGACCCAGTACTTC
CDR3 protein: CASAKLAGVGETQYF

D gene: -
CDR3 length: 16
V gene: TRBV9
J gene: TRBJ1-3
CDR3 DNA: TGTGCCAGCAGCGTAGAGACAGGCCCCTCTGGAAACACCATATATTTT
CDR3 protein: CASSVETGPSGNTIYF

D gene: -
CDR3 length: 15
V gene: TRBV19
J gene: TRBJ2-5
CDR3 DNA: TGTGCCAGTAGTATAGGTGCAGGGGTATCAGAGACCCAGTACTTC
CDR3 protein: CASSIGAGVSETQYF

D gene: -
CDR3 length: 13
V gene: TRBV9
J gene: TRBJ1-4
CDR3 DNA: TGTGCCAGCAGCGCCTCAACTAATGAAAAACTGTTTTTT
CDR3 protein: CASSASTNEKLFF

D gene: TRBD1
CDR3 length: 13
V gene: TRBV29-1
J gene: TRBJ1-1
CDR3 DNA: TGCAGCGGCGACAGGGGGCTGAGCACTGAAGCTTTCTTT
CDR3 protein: CSGDRGLSTEAFF

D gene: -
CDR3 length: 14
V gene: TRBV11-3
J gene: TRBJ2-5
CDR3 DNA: TGTGCCAGCAGCTTGATGAGGGATCGGGAGACCCAGTACTTC
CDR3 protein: CASSLMRDRETQYF

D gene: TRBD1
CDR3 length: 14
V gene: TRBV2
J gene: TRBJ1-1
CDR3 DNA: TGTGCCAGCAGGAGACAGGGGGGGAACACTGAAGCTTTCTTT
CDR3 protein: CASRRQGGNTEAFF

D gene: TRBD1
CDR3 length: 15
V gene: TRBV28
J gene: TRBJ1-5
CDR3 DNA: TGTGCCAGCAGTTTTGGGGACAGGGTCAATCAGCCCCAGCATTTT
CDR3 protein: CASSFGDRVNQPQHF

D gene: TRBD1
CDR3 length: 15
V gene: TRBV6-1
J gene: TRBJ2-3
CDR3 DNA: TGTGCCAGCCTCCTTGGGGGACAGTACACAGATACGCAGTATTTT
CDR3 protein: CASLLGGQYTDTQYF

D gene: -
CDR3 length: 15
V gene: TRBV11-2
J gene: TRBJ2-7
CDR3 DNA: TGTGCCAGCAGCTTAGAAAGCGGTGCGGGGAACGAGCAGTACTTC
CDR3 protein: CASSLESGAGNEQYF

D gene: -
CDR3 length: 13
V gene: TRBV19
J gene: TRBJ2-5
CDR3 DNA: TGTGCCAGTAGTAAGGAGGGGCAAGAGACCCAGTACTTC
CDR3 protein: CASSKEGQETQYF

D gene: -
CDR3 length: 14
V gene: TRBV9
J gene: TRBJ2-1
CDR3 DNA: TGTGCCAGCAGCGTCACACCGGGAGATGATGAGCAGTTCTTC
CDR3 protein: CASSVTPGDDEQFF

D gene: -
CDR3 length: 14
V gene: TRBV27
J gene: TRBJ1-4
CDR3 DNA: TGTGCCAGCGGAAGCACAGCAACTAATGAAAAACTGTTTTTT
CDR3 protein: CASGSTATNEKLFF

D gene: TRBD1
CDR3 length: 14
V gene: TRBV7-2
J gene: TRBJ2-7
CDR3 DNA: TGTGCCAGCAGCCTGGGGACAGTCTCCTACGAGCAGTACTTC
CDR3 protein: CASSLGTVSYEQYF

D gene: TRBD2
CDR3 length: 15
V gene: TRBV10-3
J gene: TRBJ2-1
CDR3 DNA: TGTGCCATCAGCCTACTAGCGGGAGTAGTCAATGAGCAGTTCTTC
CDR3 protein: CAISLLAGVVNEQFF

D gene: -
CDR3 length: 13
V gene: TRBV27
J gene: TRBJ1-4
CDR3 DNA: TGTGCCAGCAGCCGAGGAGGGAATGAAAAACTGTTTTTT
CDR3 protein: CASSRGGNEKLFF

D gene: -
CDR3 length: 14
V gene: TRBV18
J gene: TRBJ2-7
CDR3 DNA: TGTGCCAGCTCACCCTGGTCACAATACTACGAGCAGTACTTC
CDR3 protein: CASSPWSQYYEQYF

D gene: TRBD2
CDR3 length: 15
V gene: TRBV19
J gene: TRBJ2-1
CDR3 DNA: TGTGCCACCAGGAGGGCGACTAGCGGACACAATGAGCAGTTCTTC
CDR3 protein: CATRRATSGHNEQFF

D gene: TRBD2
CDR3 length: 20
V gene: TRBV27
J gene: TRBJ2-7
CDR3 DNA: TGTGCCAGCAGTCCGAAAACTAGCGGGAGTCATACCCCGTGGACCTACGAGCAGTACTTC
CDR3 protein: CASSPKTSGSHTPWTYEQYF

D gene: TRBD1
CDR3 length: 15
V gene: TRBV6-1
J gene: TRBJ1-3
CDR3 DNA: TGTGCCAGCAGCCGAGACAGGGCCTCTGGAAACACCATATATTTT
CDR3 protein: CASSRDRASGNTIYF

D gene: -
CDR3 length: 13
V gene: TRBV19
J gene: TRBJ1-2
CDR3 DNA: TGTGCCAGTAGACCGGACAGTCACTATGGCTACACCTTC
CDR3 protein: CASRPDSHYGYTF

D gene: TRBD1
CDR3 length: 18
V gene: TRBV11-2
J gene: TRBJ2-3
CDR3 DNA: TGTGCCAGCAGCTTAGCCCTCGGGACAGGGAGTCCGAGATACGCGCAGTATTTT
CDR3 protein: CASSLALGTGSPRYAQYF

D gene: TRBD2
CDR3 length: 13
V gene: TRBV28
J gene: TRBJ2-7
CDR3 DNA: TGTGCCAGCAGTTTGGGGGGGAGGTACGAGCAGTACTTC
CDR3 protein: CASSLGGRYEQYF

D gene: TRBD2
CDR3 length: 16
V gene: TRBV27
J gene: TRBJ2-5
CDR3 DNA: TGTGCCAGCAGTTTACTGGGACTAGCGGACCAAGAGACCCAGTACTTC
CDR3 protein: CASSLLGLADQETQYF

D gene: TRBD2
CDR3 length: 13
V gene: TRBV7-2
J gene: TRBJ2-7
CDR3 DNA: TGTGCCAGCAACGCGGGAGGGGGCTACGAGCAGTACTTC
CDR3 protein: CASNAGGGYEQYF

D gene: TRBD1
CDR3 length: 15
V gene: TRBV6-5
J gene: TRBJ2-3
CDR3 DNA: TGTGCCAGCAGTTACTCAGGGGGCCGGACAGATACGCAGTATTTT
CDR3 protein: CASSYSGGRTDTQYF

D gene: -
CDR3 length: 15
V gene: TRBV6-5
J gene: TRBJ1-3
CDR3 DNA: TGTGCCAGCAGCCCAGAGGGAAGTTCTGGAAACACCATATATTTT
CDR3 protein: CASSPEGSSGNTIYF

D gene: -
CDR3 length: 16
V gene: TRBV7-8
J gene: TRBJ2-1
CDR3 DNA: TGTGCCAGCAGCTTATTTTTGCGGGAAGCCTACAATGAGCAGTTCTTC
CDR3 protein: CASSLFLREAYNEQFF

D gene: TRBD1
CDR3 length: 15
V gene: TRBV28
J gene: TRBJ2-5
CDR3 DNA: TGTGCCAGCAAAGGACAGGGGGCGAATCGGCAGACCCAGTACTTC
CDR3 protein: CASKGQGANRQTQYF

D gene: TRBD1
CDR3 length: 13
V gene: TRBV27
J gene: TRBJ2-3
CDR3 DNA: TGTGCCAGCAGGACAGGGGGCACAGATACGCAGTATTTT
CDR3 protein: CASRTGGTDTQYF

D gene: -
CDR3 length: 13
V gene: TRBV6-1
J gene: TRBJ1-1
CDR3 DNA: TGTGCCAGCAGGGTTTTACAGAACACTGAAGCTTTCTTT
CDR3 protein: CASRVLQNTEAFF

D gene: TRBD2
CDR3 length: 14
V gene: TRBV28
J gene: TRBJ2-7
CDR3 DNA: TGTGCCGGGAGTGATAGCGGGTCCTCCTACGAGCAGTACTTC
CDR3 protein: CAGSDSGSSYEQYF

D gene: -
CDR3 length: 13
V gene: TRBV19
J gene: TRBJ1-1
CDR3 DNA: TGTGCCAGTAGTATACAGATGAACACTGAAGCTTTCTTT
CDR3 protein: CASSIQMNTEAFF

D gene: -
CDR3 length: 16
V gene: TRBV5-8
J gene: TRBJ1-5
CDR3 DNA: TGTGCCAGCAGCTTTTCAGCCCGGCGGAGCAATCAGCCCCAGCATTTT
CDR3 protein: CASSFSARRSNQPQHF

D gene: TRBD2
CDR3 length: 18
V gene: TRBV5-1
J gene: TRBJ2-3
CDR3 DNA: TGCGCCAGCAGCTTAGGGACTAGCGGGAGAAAGGGCACAGATACGCAGTATTTT
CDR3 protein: CASSLGTSGRKGTDTQYF

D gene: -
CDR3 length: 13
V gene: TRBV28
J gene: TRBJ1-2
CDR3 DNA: TGTGCCAGCCTCACTTACGGGGAAAATGGCTACACCTTC
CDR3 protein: CASLTYGENGYTF